This T cell receptor beta chain was observed in a study of draining lymph node invasion in breast cancer (TCRdb year 2020). Background on the whole study: Nodal metastasis was diagnosed by histology and cytokeratin immunohistochemistry and confirmed by EpCAM/CD45 flow cytometry. A separate targeted assay used bulk TCR-beta CDR3 sequencing to compare sorted memory regulatory T cells with memory conventional CD4 T cells across breast cancer tissues. Matched non-invaded and tumor-invaded tumor-draining lymph nodes plus the primary tumor were contributed by each patient, with both Treg and Tconv subsets profiled. In the separate targeted TCR sequencing, lymph nodes from roughly five patients were covered, and primary tumors were sequenced for three of those patients.

Memory conventional CD4 T cells were isolated by sorting for CD4+ CD45RA- CD25- cells. Whether a tumor-draining lymph node counted as invaded or non-invaded depended on the presence or absence of metastatic tumor cells. T cells were pre-enriched with a Miltenyi Pan T Cell isolation kit before staining and sorting. Primary tumors were characterized by immunohistochemistry for estrogen receptor, progesterone receptor, HER2 and Ki-67. Fresh surgical tissue was processed within a few hours after surgery by cutting into small fragments. The tissue fragments were enzymatically digested with Liberase TL plus DNase for about 20 minutes and then passed through a 40-micrometer strainer. After DAPI live/dead staining, sorting was performed on a BD FACS Aria II with roughly 96-99% purity. Sorted cells were lysed in TCL buffer, and RNA was purified with a Norgen Single Cell RNA purification kit including DNase treatment.

General study outcomes and caveats: Within each tissue, roughly 12-22% of Treg TCRs were also found among Tconvs, a result interpreted as suggesting peripheral Treg induction. Tracking the tumor top-100 clones was possible in just a couple of patients. TCRs shared between Treg and Tconv subsets were regarded as suggestive, but not proof, of a common clonal origin. Some clones from the top 100 tumor clones were found in both invaded and non-invaded nodes, which suggests recirculation between the tumor and the draining nodes. In the targeted TCR-seq data, Tregs appeared more clonally expanded than Tconvs in all tissues, and both subsets were less diverse in tumor than lymph nodes. Whether Treg conversion occurred in a given organ or whether converted Tregs recirculated between nodes and tumor could not be resolved from the data.

The method behind the library was bulk RNA-seq. TCRdb names Illumina HiSeq 2500 as the instrument used. From the authors' description of their analysis: CDR3 sequences in the separate targeted TCR-seq dataset were extracted from raw reads and quantified using MiXCR version 2.1.5 with default parameters. TCR-beta clones in the separate targeted TCR-seq dataset were defined according to the combination of V gene, J gene and CDR3 sequence. For the separate targeted TCR-seq dataset, clones with fewer than three counts were filtered out, after which only the 90% most strongly expressed clones in each sample were kept. In the separate targeted TCR-seq dataset, Treg-Tconv overlap was calculated per tissue as the number of shared clones divided by the total number of Treg clones, multiplied by 100. TCRdb trimmed public reads at Q25 via fastp, called clones via MiXCR and kept in-frame beta chains. Each CDR3 protein gets just one entry, which takes the most common genes and DNA from the rows behind it. The V and J calls here are based on TCRdb, not the publication. The sample data list approximately 3,000 distinct CDR3 sequences, and 80% of these were observed just once. The top ten constitute about a tenth of the sample.

This clonotype was observed once. The target of this receptor is not known. Per-base qualities were not stored, and no clone one base away is much larger. One read yields weak evidence. Spanning cysteine to phenylalanine, the CDR3 consists of 13 amino acids. This entry keeps only the CDR3 DNA: 39 bases, framed from base 1. According to the germline V gene (reference sequence), CDR1 reads SEHNR and CDR2 reads FQNEAQ. V is shortened by 2 bases, J by 7 bases, and the region joining them spans 8 bases. The rearranged segments are TRBV7-9 and TRBJ2-2, with no confident D gene call. The sequenced sample was sorted memory CD4+ effector T cells from a lymph node. The sample's cell subset or site, from its label and the paper: CD45RA-negative sorted CD4+ T cells (memory Tconv or effector/memory Treg). The clonotype was recovered from a female donor with luminal breast cancer. The nucleotides are TGTGCCAGCAGCTTAAGGGAAAGCGGGGAGCTGTTTTTT. This sequence encodes CASSLRESGELFF.